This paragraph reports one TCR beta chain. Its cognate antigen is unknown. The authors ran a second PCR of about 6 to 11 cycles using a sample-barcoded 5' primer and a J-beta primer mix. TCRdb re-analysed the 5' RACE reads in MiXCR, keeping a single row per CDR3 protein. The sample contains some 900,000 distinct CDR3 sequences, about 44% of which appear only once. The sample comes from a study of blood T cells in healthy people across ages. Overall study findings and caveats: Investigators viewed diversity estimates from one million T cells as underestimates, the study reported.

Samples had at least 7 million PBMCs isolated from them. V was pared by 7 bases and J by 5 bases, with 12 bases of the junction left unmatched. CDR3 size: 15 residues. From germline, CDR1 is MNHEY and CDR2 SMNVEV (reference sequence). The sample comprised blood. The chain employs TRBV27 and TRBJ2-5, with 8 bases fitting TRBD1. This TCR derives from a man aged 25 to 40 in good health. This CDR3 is CASTQGQGSGETQYF. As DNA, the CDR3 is TGTGCCAGCACCCAAGGACAGGGTTCAGGGGAGACCCAGTACTTC.